A single TCR beta chain is shown here with its context. Its cognate antigen has yet to be identified. No much larger clone exists at a distance of one base, and base qualities are not known. According to the germline V gene (reference sequence), CDR1 reads DFQATT and CDR2 reads SNEGSKA. After removal of 0 bases from V and 2 bases from J, the junction retains 5 bases not matched to a gene. From cysteine to phenylalanine, the CDR3 is 16 amino acids long. Solely the CDR3 DNA is kept, with 48 bases framed from the first base. RNA was extracted using the RNeasy kit, and about 0.5 to 1 microgram was reverse transcribed with random hexamers. The immunoSEQ multiplex PCR assay, covering 54 Vbeta and 13 Jbeta segments, was used to amplify TCR beta CDR3 regions. To correct PCR amplification bias, a synthetic template baseline was used for both primer optimization and computational correction. In the source study's methods: Reads were assigned to V, D and J genes according to IMGT and analyzed in immunoSEQ Analyzer, with only productive sequences retained. To calculate clonality, Shannon entropy was normalized by log2 of the number of productive unique sequences and then subtracted from one. For each patient and control, public and private clones were evaluated within the 100 most prevalent clones. A clone was defined as Susac-specific if it was absent from the healthy and MS cohorts, from some 1,100 published viral clones and from other ImmuneACCESS disease sequences. In TCRdb, the public reads were trimmed at Q25 with fastp and aligned with MiXCR, with productive beta chains retained. Rows merge per CDR3 protein into single entries with the most common DNA and genes. The V and J calls come from TCRdb's annotation, not from the publication. This sample lists hundreds of thousands of distinct CDR3 sequences; approximately 95% were detected once. The ten largest clones represent 0.082% of the sample.

These data originate in a study of CD8 T cells in Susac syndrome (dated by TCRdb to about 2019). Notes on the research overall: Repertoire sequencing was used to test whether CD8+ T cell activation and differentiation in Susac syndrome was antigen driven.

Peripheral blood CD8+ and CD4+ T cells from healthy donors, Susac syndrome patients and multiple sclerosis patients were profiled using high-throughput TCR beta sequencing. The multiple sclerosis controls were treatment-naive patients whose relapsing-remitting disease, either stable or active, fulfilled the revised McDonald criteria. Bulk CD8+ and CD4+ T cells were purified by magnetic negative isolation, while CD8+ TEMRA cells were enriched using FACS. Blood was collected in EDTA tubes and processed within 24 hours, with PBMCs isolated through density gradient centrifugation. PBMCs intended for TCR sequencing were frozen in liquid nitrogen and were later thawed in a 37 degrees C water bath. The sorted or isolated CD4+, CD8+ and CD8+ TEMRA cells had a purity of 90% or higher. Findings and caveats that apply to the study as a whole: The TCR sequencing and HLA analysis was acknowledged to have included a relatively small number of individuals.

This clonotype originated in a human donor with multiple sclerosis. The rearranged segments are TRBV20-1 and TRBJ2-3, with 10 bases matching TRBD1. The specimen sequenced was CD4+ T cells from PBMCs. The sequenced DNA: TGCAGTGCTAGAGATAGGGGACAGGGGTACACAGATACGCAGTATTTT. This sequence encodes CSARDRGQGYTDTQYF.